This T cell receptor (beta chain) derives from a study of blood T cell repertoires in COVID-19 (dated by TCRdb to the early 2020s). General notes on the study: Collaborator samples came from the United States, Italy and Spain and covered acute and convalescent phases of COVID-19. The material from the prospective study consisted of cDNA or gDNA derived from T cells, B-cell-depleted T cells, or PBMCs. Deeply sampled blood TCRbeta repertoires from subjects exposed to, actively infected with, or recovered from COVID-19 were included in the dataset. The repertoires were made available in a free public database intended to serve as a resource for research on the immune response to SARS-CoV-2. The samples were drawn from two sources: the first 160 participants of the ongoing ImmuneRACE study, and 1,254 subjects contributed by 6 global collaborators. The sample metadata nearly always contained a de-identified subject ID, COVID-19 status, age in years and sex. HLA class I and class II types, where available, came from metadata supplied by the sample provider rather than from assay-based typing. Overall study results and their limits: The amount of clinical and demographic metadata varied by source and participant and was provided uncurated.

The immunoSEQ Assay, a bias-controlled multiplex PCR, was used to amplify TCRbeta CDR3 regions from genomic DNA. On the authors' methods: The number of nucleated cells in each sample was estimated by amplification of reference gene primers within the assay. To quantify the absolute abundance of each unique TCRbeta CDR3 rearrangement, sequence reads were collapsed and filtered. Productive Simpson clonality was computed per sample as the square root of Simpson's diversity index over productive rearrangements. Imported from immuneACCESS, the table was reduced by TCRdb to in-frame sequences with V and J called. These copies leave out some clones; in studies compared against another copy, an unresolved V gene accounts for under half, and the cause of the remainder is not known. The V and J calls and clone size are taken from that table; D and trimming were inferred from the DNA. The sample table shows 130,000 to 150,000 clones, and approximately 81% are seen once. Approximately 38% of the sample comes from the top ten.

On this clone itself: Its antigen remains unidentified. Per-nucleotide qualities are absent, and no much larger clonotype sits a single base away.

CDR1 and CDR2, per the germline V gene, are WSHSY and SAAADI. There are 15 amino acids in the CDR3, from cysteine to phenylalanine inclusive. CDR3 DNA only is kept here, 45 bases in frame from base 1. At the junction V is shortened by 6 bases and J by 1 base; bases outside the gene matches: 5. Whole blood was collected in K2EDTA tubes by collaborating institutions according to the institutions' own protocols. Collaborator samples were shipped for TCRbeta analysis as frozen whole blood, isolated PBMCs, or DNA extracted from either sample type. Recombination joined TRBV10-2 with TRBJ2-5; 10 bases in the middle match TRBD2. The specimen was peripheral blood. The receptor was derived from a human donor in a cohort sampled during active COVID-19. The CDR3 reads as follows: CASSTLAGAQETQYF. In nucleotides, the sequence is TGCGCCAGCAGCACTCTAGCGGGGGCCCAAGAGACCCAGTACTTC.